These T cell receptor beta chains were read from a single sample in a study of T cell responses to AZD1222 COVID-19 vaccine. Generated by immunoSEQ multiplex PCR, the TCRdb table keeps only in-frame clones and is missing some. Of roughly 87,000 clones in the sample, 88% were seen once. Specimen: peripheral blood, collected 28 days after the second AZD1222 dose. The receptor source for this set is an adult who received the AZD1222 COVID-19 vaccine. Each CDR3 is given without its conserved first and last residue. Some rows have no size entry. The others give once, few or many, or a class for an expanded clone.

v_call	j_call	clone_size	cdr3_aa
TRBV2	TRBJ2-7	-	ASSDPARLVGYEQY
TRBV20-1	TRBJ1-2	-	SASRGQGNYGYT
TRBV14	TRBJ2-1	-	ASSQGRGLSSYNEQF
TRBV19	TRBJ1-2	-	ASSMPGGLNYGYT
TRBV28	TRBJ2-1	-	ASRDSNNEQF
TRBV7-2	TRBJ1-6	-	ASRHADNSPLH
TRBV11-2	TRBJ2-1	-	ASSFGTSGNEQF
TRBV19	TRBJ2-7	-	ASSLELITYEQY
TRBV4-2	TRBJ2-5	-	ASSQVSSGTGETQY
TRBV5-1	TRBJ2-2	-	ASSLDGTNTGELF
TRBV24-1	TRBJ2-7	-	ATSDGLSAGHPYEQY
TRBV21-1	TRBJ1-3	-	ASGRTERERASGNTIY
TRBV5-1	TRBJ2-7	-	ASSGGLAGYEQY
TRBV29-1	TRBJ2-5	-	SVPGQAQETQY
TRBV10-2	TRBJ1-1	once	ASSGPRGNTEAF
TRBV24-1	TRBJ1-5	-	ATSDLTQPQH
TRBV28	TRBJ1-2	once	ASSSGQGRSNYGYT
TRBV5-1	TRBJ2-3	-	ASSLVVGVGTDTQY
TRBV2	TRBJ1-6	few	ASSEAPGSNSPLH
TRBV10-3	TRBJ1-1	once	AISETAMNTEAF
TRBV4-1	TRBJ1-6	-	ASSLGDSGYNSPLH
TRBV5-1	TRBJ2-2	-	ASSLGQPTGELF
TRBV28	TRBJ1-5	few	ASSSGTGTTQPQH
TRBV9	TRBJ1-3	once	ASSSDGISGNTIY
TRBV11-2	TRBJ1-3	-	ASSLQRNTIY
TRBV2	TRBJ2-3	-	ASSGGLAKGADTQY
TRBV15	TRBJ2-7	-	ATSREGVDVYEQY
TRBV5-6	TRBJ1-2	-	ASRLTGGSSNYGYT
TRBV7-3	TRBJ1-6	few	ASSRDSYTPLH
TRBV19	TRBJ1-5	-	ASSSNRVRNQPQH